This T cell receptor (beta chain) was captured in a study of patients and donors after allogeneic stem cell transplantation. TCRdb redid the calling of the RT-PCR reads with MiXCR, one entry per CDR3 protein. The sample contains 900,000 to 1,000,000 distinct CDR3 sequences, about a sixth of which appear only once. CDR1 is MNHEY and CDR2 is SVGEGT in the germline V gene. The CDR3 runs to 12 residues. The ends were cut back, 2 bases at V and 13 bases at J, with 9 bases in the middle. Sequenced material: blood, either unsorted or a sorted T cell fraction (not recorded which). This receptor was identified in a human donor who was either an allogeneic HSCT recipient or a stem cell or donor lymphocyte infusion donor (not recorded which). It is not recorded whose cells these are; they may come from a transplant donor. The chain combines TRBV6-2 or TRBV6-3 with TRBJ1-6; D is uncertain. CDR3 region: CASSYRRIPLHF. In DNA form, the CDR3 reads TGTGCCAGCAGTTACAGACGTATTCCCCTCCACTTT.